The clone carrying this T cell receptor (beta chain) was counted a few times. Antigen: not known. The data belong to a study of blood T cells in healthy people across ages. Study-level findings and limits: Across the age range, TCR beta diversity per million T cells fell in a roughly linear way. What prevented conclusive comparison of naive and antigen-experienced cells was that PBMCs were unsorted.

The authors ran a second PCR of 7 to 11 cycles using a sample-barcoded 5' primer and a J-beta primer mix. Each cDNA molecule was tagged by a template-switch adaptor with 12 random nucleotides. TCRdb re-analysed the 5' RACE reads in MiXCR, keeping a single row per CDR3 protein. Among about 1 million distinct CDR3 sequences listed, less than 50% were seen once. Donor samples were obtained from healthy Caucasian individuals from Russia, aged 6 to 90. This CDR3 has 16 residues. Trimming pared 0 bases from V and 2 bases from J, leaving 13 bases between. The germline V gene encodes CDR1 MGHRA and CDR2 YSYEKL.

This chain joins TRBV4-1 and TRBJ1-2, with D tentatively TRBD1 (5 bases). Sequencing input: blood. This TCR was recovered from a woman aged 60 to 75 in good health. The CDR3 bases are TGCGCCAGCAGCCAAGATGGGGGGAGGCGAAACTATGGCTACACCTTC. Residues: CASSQDGGRRNYGYTF.